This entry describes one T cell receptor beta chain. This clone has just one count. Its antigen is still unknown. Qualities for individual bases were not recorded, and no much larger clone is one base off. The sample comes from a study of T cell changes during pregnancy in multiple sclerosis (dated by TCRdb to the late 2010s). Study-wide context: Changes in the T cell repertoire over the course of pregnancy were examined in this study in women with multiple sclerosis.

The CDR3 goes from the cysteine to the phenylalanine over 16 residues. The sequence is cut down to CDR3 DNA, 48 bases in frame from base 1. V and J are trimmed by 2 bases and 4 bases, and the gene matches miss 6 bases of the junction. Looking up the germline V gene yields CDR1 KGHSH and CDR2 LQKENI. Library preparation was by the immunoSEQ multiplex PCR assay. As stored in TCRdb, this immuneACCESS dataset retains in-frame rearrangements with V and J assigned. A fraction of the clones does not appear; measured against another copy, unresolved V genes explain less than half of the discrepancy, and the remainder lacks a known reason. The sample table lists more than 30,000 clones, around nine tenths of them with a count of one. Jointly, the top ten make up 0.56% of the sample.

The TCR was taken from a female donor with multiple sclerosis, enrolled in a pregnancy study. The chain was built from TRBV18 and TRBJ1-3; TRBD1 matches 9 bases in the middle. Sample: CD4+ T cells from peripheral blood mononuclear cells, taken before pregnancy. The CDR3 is CASSPGTGNLGNTIYF. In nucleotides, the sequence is TGTGCCAGCTCACCAGGGACAGGGAACCTCGGAAACACCATATATTTT.